A selection of T cell receptor beta chains follows, all from one sample in a study of cytomegalovirus exposure and HLA in healthy donors. Sequenced by immunoSEQ multiplex PCR; TCRdb stores in-frame clones only, minus some. The sample contains fewer than 130,000 clones, about 80% of which appear only once. The sample consisted of PBMCs. Receptors were obtained from a man aged 50 or older in good health and CMV-seropositive. Both conserved end residues are part of each CDR3. D genes are given only for firm matches. A row's size may be missing; if present it is once, few, many or a size class.

v_call,d_call,cdr3_length,clone_size,j_call,cdr3_nt,cdr3_aa
TRBV2,NA,15,NA,TRBJ2-3,TGTGCCAGCACCCCCCGGGACTTGAGCACAGATACGCAGTATTTT,CASTPRDLSTDTQYF
TRBV27,NA,13,NA,TRBJ2-7,TGTGCCAGCAGAGACAGAAACTCCTACGAGCAGTACTTC,CASRDRNSYEQYF
TRBV5-4,NA,14,NA,TRBJ1-2,TGTGCCAGCAGCGGCCTGAACAGAGATTATGGCTACACCTTC,CASSGLNRDYGYTF
TRBV5-1,NA,15,once,TRBJ2-7,TGCGCCAGCAGCTCCCGGGACACAGGATCCTACGAGCAGTACTTC,CASSSRDTGSYEQYF
TRBV18,NA,14,NA,TRBJ2-1,TGTGCCAGCTCACCACTAGCAGCCGACAATGAGCAGTTCTTC,CASSPLAADNEQFF
TRBV23-1,NA,16,NA,TRBJ2-7,TGCGCCAGCAGTCTGCCCCGGGGAGGGACAAGGTCGGCGCAGTACTTC,CASSLPRGGTRSAQYF
TRBV15,NA,18,NA,TRBJ2-7,TGTGCCACCAGCAGACTCCCCCCCGGGGGTCCACTCTCCTACGAGCAGTACTTC,CATSRLPPGGPLSYEQYF
TRBV5-1,NA,14,NA,TRBJ1-5,TGCGCCAGCAGCTTTGACTATAGCAATCAGCCCCAGCATTTT,CASSFDYSNQPQHF
TRBV11-2,NA,17,NA,TRBJ2-2,TGTGCCAGCAGCTTACAGGGGCAGGTGCTTATACCCGGGGAGCTGTTTTTT,CASSLQGQVLIPGELFF
TRBV11-2,NA,14,once,TRBJ1-1,TGTGCCAGCAGCTTAGAAGTACTAGGCACTGAAGCTTTCTTT,CASSLEVLGTEAFF
TRBV19,TRBD1,16,once,TRBJ2-5,TGTGCCAGTAGTCCGCCCCCCTCAGGGGGCAGGGGGACCCAGTACTTC,CASSPPPSGGRGTQYF
TRBV5-5,TRBD2,16,few,TRBJ2-1,TGTGCCAGCAGAACTAGCGGGGTAAGCTCCTACAATGAGCAGTTCTTC,CASRTSGVSSYNEQFF
TRBV29-1,TRBD1,11,NA,TRBJ2-1,TGCAGCGTGAGACAGGGGGATGAGCAGTTCTTC,CSVRQGDEQFF
TRBV9,NA,13,NA,TRBJ2-4,TGTGCCAGCAGCCTTTCAGGGGGGAACATTCAGTACTTC,CASSLSGGNIQYF